The 12 T cell receptor beta chains in this list originate from one sample, sequenced in a study of shared clonotypes between healthy human individuals. Repertoires were generated with immunoSEQ multiplex PCR, while TCRdb's copy carries only in-frame clones and drops some. The sample includes about 690,000 clones, around 91% of them seen just once. Sequenced: memory CD8+ T cells from PBMCs. Subset specified: CD45RO+ cells pooled with CCR7-negative TemRA cells. All receptors come from a man younger than 30 in good health. Some clones in this sample may be carry-over from other donors' samples.

This clone was seen only once. The chain carries TRBV6-1 and TRBJ2-7, with 10 bases matching TRBD1. CDR1 is MNHNS, CDR2 SASEGT, per germline. With V trimmed by 1 base and J by 4 bases, 7 bases remained unmatched. The CDR3 spans 16 residues. The CDR3 DNA sequence: TGTGCCAGCAGTGAAGGTGTCGGACAGGGGGTTTACGAGCAGTACTTC. It specifies CASSEGVGQGVYEQYF.

The chain is built from TRBV27 and TRBJ2-7; TRBD1 matches 11 bases. Trimming removed 10 bases from V and 6 bases from J; junction bases left unmatched: 11. This CDR3 spans 14 amino acids. Germline V gene lookup returns CDR1 MNHEY and CDR2 SMNVEV (reference sequence). This CDR3 is CATARTGGMGEQYF. The CDR3 nucleotides read TGTGCCACCGCCCGGACAGGGGGCATGGGCGAGCAGTACTTC.

The CDR3, as DNA: TGTGCCAGCAGCCTCACCGGGACAGGTCTCCGCGAGCAGTACTTC. It yields the protein CASSLTGTGLREQYF. This sequence joins TRBV7-3 and TRBJ2-7; 8 positions match TRBD1. The ends lost 5 bases at V and 6 bases at J; junction bases unmatched: 12. The length of the CDR3 is 15 residues. Germline V gene lookup returns CDR1 SGHTA and CDR2 FQGTGA.

The chain links TRBV9 to TRBJ2-2; 7 nucleotides align to TRBD1. V was pared by 3 bases and J by 1 base, with 3 bases of the junction left unmatched. The CDR3 consists of 15 residues. Germline lookup yields CDR1 SGDLS and CDR2 YYNGEE. The CDR3 bases are TGTGCCAGCAGCGAAAGGACAGGGAACACCGGGGAGCTGTTTTTT. It codes for CASSERTGNTGELFF. The complete variable domain, with remaining parts taken from reference TRBV9 and TRBJ2-2, reads DSGVTQTPKHLITATGQRVTLRCSPRSGDLSVYWYQQSLDQGLQFLIQYYNGEERAKGNILERFSAQQFPDLHSELNLSSLELGDSALYFCASSERTGNTGELFFGEGSRLTVL.

This chain uses TRBV6-5 with TRBJ2-1; 9 positions agree with TRBD2. The CDR3 is made up of 14 amino acids. The V gene end was trimmed by 5 bases and the J gene end by 8 bases; junction bases not matched to a gene: 7. Germline V gene lookup returns CDR1 MNHEY and CDR2 SVGAGI. The CDR3 region is CASSLDRGRDEQFF. The CDR3 DNA is TGTGCCAGCAGTCTTGATCGCGGGAGGGATGAGCAGTTCTTC.

The CDR3 here is CSGAEIPKEIEIPESNQPQHF. In DNA, the CDR3 is TGCAGCGGAGCGGAAATTCCGAAAGAAATTGAGATCCCCGAGAGCAATCAGCCCCAGCATTTT. The chain joins TRBV29-1 to TRBJ1-5; D unresolved. Trimming pared 7 bases from V and 1 base from J, leaving 35 bases between. Germline V gene sequence: CDR1 SQVTM, CDR2 ANQGSEA. This CDR3 comprises 21 residues.

The chain links TRBV6-4 to TRBJ2-1, with 9 nucleotides matching TRBD2. V trimming: 6 bases; J trimming: 4 bases; junction bases outside the gene matches: 10. This CDR3 comprises 16 residues. CDR1 and CDR2 (germline): MRHNA, SNTAGT. Here the CDR3 reads CASSRISGRTYNEQFF. In DNA form, the CDR3 reads TGTGCCAGCAGCAGGATTAGCGGGAGAACATACAATGAGCAGTTCTTC.

This clone was counted between two and nine times. The chain is built from TRBV29-1 and TRBJ1-1; the D gene is possibly TRBD1 (5 bases). This CDR3 is 11 amino acids long. CDR1 and CDR2 (germline): SQVTM, ANQGSEA. V dropped 4 bases and J dropped 11 bases, with 14 bases sitting between them. The CDR3 spells CSVGGQGGAFF. The DNA for the CDR3 is TGCAGCGTTGGCGGCCAGGGTGGGGCTTTCTTT.

The chain has TRBV5-6 and TRBJ2-3, with D perhaps matching TRBD1 (5 bases). This CDR3 has 13 residues. Trimming took 0 bases from V and 9 from J, leaving 11 bases between them. Germline lookup yields CDR1 SGHDT and CDR2 YYEEEE. Written as DNA, the CDR3 is TGTGCCAGCAGCTTGGTGGGTCAGGGCACGCAGTATTTT. Translated, it gives CASSLVGQGTQYF.

This chain joins TRBV27 and TRBJ2-1; unclear D gene. Germline V gene data show CDR1 as MNHEY and CDR2 as SMNVEV (reference sequence). The CDR3 is made up of 12 amino acids. V was trimmed by 8 bases and J by 8 bases, leaving 13 bases between them. The CDR3 here is CASGISDHEQFF. CDR3 nucleotides: TGTGCCAGCGGGATTAGTGACCATGAGCAGTTCTTC.

The chain recombines TRBV7-6 with TRBJ2-5; possibly TRBD2 for D (7 bases). There are 16 residues in the CDR3. The V and J ends lost 7 bases and 0 bases respectively, with 18 bases between them. The germline CDR1 and CDR2 sequences are SGHVS and FNYEAQ. The CDR3 nucleotides are TGTGCCAGCACTAGGGGGGGGCGTCCGAACCAAGAGACCCAGTACTTC. Residues: CASTRGGRPNQETQYF. Supplemented by reference TRBV7-6 and TRBJ2-5, the full variable domain reads GAGVSQSPRYKVTKRGQDVALRCDPISGHVSLYWYRQALGQGPEFLTYFNYEAQQDKSGLPNDRFSAERPEGSISTLTIQRTEQRDSAMYRCASTRGGRPNQETQYFGPGTRLLVL.

This rearrangement joins TRBV7-9 to TRBJ2-2, with no clear D. Germline V gene sequence: CDR1 SEHNR, CDR2 FQNEAQ (reference sequence). Between the trimmed V and J ends, which lost 3 bases and 1 base, there was a span of 3 bases. The CDR3 length is 13 residues. CDR3 region: CASSFLNTGELFF. In nucleotides, the CDR3 is TGTGCCAGCAGCTTTTTGAACACCGGGGAGCTGTTTTTT.